These T cell receptor beta chains were read from a single sample in a study of T cells in Graves' hyperthyroidism and ophthalmopathy. Using its own MiXCR run on the multiplex PCR reads, TCRdb lists one record per CDR3 protein. The data contain hundreds of thousands of distinct CDR3 sequences, less than 45% of them singletons. Sequencing was performed on peripheral blood or thyroid tissue (not recorded which). Source of these receptors: an adult man with Graves' disease, either hyperthyroidism or ophthalmopathy (not recorded which). CDR3s include the opening cysteine and the closing phenylalanine or tryptophan. The D gene is left open where the match is weak. Not every row has a clone size; where given, it reads once, few, many or a size class.

CDR3: CASSLAPSGRLDSTGELFF
DNA: TGTGCCAGCAGCTTAGCCCCTAGCGGGAGGTTGGATAGCACCGGGGAGCTGTTTTTT
size: .
J: TRBJ2-2
D: TRBD2
V: TRBV7-2

CDR3: CASSPWDNDQPQHF
DNA: TGTGCCAGCTCACCATGGGACAACGATCAGCCCCAGCATTTT
size: .
J: TRBJ1-5
D: .
V: TRBV18

CDR3: CAISEDTNQPQHF
DNA: TGTGCCATCAGTGAGGACACCAATCAGCCCCAGCATTTT
size: .
J: TRBJ1-5
D: .
V: TRBV10-3

CDR3: CSVGKTGLNYGYTF
DNA: TGCAGCGTTGGGAAGACAGGGTTGAACTATGGCTACACCTTC
size: .
J: TRBJ1-2
D: TRBD1
V: TRBV29-1

CDR3: CASSLFGRGTNEKLFF
DNA: TGTGCCAGCAGCCTATTTGGGCGGGGAACTAATGAAAAACTGTTTTTT
size: few
J: TRBJ1-4
D: .
V: TRBV7-2

CDR3: CSVGDSGEAFF
DNA: TGCAGCGTTGGGGACAGCGGTGAAGCTTTCTTT
size: many
J: TRBJ1-1
D: TRBD1
V: TRBV29-1

CDR3: CASSIGSDVYGYTF
DNA: TGTGCCAGTAGTATAGGGTCGGACGTCTATGGCTACACCTTC
size: few
J: TRBJ1-2
D: .
V: TRBV19

CDR3: CASSVEAGTQYF
DNA: TGTGCCAGCAGCGTAGAAGCGGGGACCCAGTACTTC
size: once
J: TRBJ2-5
D: .
V: TRBV9

CDR3: CASSSRGEVTVRGYTF
DNA: TGTGCCAGCAGCTCCCGTGGCGAAGTCACAGTTAGAGGCTACACCTTC
size: .
J: TRBJ1-2
D: .
V: TRBV7-8

CDR3: CSVAGGREDSPLHF
DNA: TGCAGCGTTGCGGGGGGGCGCGAGGATTCACCCCTCCACTTT
size: many
J: TRBJ1-6
D: .
V: TRBV29-1

CDR3: CASSQERGGPYEQYF
DNA: TGTGCCAGCAGCCAAGAGCGGGGGGGCCCCTACGAGCAGTACTTC
size: .
J: TRBJ2-7
D: TRBD2
V: TRBV7-3